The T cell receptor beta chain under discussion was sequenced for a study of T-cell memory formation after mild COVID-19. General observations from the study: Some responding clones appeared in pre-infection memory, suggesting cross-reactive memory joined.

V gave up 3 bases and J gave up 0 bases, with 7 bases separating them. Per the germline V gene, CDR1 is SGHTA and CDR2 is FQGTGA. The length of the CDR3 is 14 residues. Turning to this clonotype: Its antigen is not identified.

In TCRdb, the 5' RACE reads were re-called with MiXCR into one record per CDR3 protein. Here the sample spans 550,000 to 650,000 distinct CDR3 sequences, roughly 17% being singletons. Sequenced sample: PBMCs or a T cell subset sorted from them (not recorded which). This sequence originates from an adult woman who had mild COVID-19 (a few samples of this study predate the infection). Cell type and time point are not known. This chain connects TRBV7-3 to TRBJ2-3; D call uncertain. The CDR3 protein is CASSFKGSTDTQYF. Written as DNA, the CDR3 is TGTGCCAGCAGCTTCAAGGGCAGCACAGATACGCAGTATTTT.